The clone carrying this TCR beta chain turned up a few times. The antigen is undetermined. These data come from a study of T cells after yellow fever vaccination. Study as a whole: Researchers used SMART-Seq v4 Ultra Low Input to prepare fractions that had low cell numbers.

Study results and limitations: Abundant contaminating clonotypes from the bulk population could appear in FACS-sorted repertoires. Post-booster repertoires again held most primary-vaccination clones (approximately 96% CD4, about 90% CD8).

CDR1 is MDHEN and CDR2 is SYDVKM in the germline V gene. V dropped 6 bases and J dropped 4 bases, with 12 bases sitting between them. The CDR3 is 13 amino acids. The authors made TCR cDNA by 5'RACE template switching, adding a universal primer site and UMIs. TCRdb re-analysed the 5' RACE reads in MiXCR, keeping a single row per CDR3 protein. The sample records 100,000 to 150,000 distinct CDR3 sequences, about 7% being singletons. The sequence derives from a man aged 18-30 years who received the YFV17D yellow fever vaccine. Material: CD4+ T cells sorted from PBMCs, obtained more than 8 days after the first yellow fever vaccination. The chain combines TRBV28 with TRBJ1-1, with D unclear. For the CDR3, the DNA is TGTGCCAGCAGCCCCTGGGCTGGCACTGAAGCTTTCTTT. This encodes CASSPWAGTEAFF.